This T cell receptor beta chain was captured in a study of cytomegalovirus exposure and HLA in healthy donors. Study overall: Previous work identified 90 million to 130 million unique TCR beta sequences from about 179 million T cells.

This CDR3 has 12 amino acids. Trimming cost V 4 bases and J 7 bases, with 11 bases left between them. CDR1 SGHTS and CDR2 YDEGEE come from the germline V gene. Of note for this clone: What it recognizes is unknown.

The primer mix had 60 Vbeta and 13 Jbeta primers. Data came from immunoSEQ multiplex PCR; TCRdb stores just in-frame clones and leaves some out. The data hold fewer than 150,000 clones, with more than 75% observed a single time. Study conclusions and caveats: Across donors, presence/absence analyses took sequencing depth to be roughly uniform. Segments of the TCR beta V type were, in most cases, productive about 90% or about 30% of the time in an earlier analysis. DRB1 had the most TCR associations and HLA-C the fewest, a later analysis found, with rates varying by HLA locus.

The chain couples TRBV5-8 to TRBJ2-5; no clear D gene. The receptor's source is a male donor in good health and CMV-seronegative. Input material: PBMCs. CDR3 sequence (DNA): TGTGCCAGCAGCCTACGCCGCGGGACCCAGTACTTC. It specifies CASSLRRGTQYF.